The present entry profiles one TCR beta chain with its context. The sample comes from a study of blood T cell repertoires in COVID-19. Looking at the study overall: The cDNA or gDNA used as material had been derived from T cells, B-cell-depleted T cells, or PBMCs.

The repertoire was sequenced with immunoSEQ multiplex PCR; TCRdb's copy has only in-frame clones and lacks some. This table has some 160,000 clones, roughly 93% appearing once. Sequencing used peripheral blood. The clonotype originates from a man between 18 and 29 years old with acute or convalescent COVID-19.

CDR3 DNA sequence: TGTGCCAGTAGTACGACCGGGACAGCCTCAAATGAGCAGTTCTTC. Amino acid sequence: CASSTTGTASNEQFF. The genes are TRBV19 and TRBJ2-1; 7 bases map to TRBD1. Germline CDR1 reads LNHDA; CDR2 reads SQIVND (reference sequence). V lost 4 bases, J lost 7 bases, and 10 bases stayed unmatched. The length of the CDR3 is 15 residues.